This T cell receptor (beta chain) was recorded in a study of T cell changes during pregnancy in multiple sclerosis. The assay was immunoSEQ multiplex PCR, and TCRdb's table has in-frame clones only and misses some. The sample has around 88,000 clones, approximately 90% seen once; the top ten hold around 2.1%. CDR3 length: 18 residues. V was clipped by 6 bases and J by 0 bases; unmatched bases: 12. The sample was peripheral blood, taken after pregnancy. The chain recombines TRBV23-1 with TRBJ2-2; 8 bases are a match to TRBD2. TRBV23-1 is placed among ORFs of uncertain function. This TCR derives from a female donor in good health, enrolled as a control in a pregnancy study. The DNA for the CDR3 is TGCGCCAGCAGGAACTCACGAACGGGAGGGCCGAACACCGGGGAGCTGTTTTTT. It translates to CASRNSRTGGPNTGELFF.